The TCR beta chain under discussion was sequenced for a study of response to subunit inactivated influenza vaccine. This clonotype was observed a few times. The V end was cut by 4 bases, the J end by 3 bases, with 6 bases between. This CDR3 is 12 amino acids long. Germline assignment: CDR1 LNHDA and CDR2 SQIVND (reference sequence). TCRdb redid the calling of the RT-PCR reads with MiXCR, one entry per CDR3 protein. The sample records just under 550,000 distinct CDR3 sequences, approximately 22% being singletons. These data also featured in a second study, about T cells expressing NK-cell markers. This second report adds: UMI-tagged 5'RACE template switching yielded the TCR beta cDNA.

This sample comprised CD4+ T cells sorted from PBMCs, obtained roughly 12 days after vaccination. This TCR was recovered from a man aged 50-59 years who received an inactivated influenza vaccine. V gene TRBV19 combines with J gene TRBJ1-1; a weak D match, TRBD1 (5 bases). CDR3 amino acids: CASSKQDTEAFF. Here the CDR3 DNA reads TGTGCCAGTAGTAAACAGGACACTGAAGCTTTCTTT.